The 5 T cell receptor beta chains listed next were all sequenced from one sample in a study of neurological immune-mediated disorders. TCRdb reanalysed the 5' RACE reads using MiXCR and keeps one entry per CDR3 protein. The sample carries about 52,000 distinct CDR3 sequences, 3% to 4.5% recorded once. The sample taken for sequencing was PBMCs. These receptors originate from a man between 60 and 75 years old with multiple sclerosis.

In this sample, this clonotype turned up many times. Here the CDR3 DNA reads TGTGCCAGCAACCATGGGGAAGGCGGCTACACCTTC. It yields the protein CASNHGEGGYTF. This chain links TRBV3-1 with TRBJ1-2; D unclear. Germline V CDR1 and CDR2: LGHDT, YNNKEL (reference sequence). This CDR3 is 12 amino acids long. With 7 bases removed from V and 8 bases from J, the gap between germline ends came to 14 bases.

This clonotype was counted ten times or more. The CDR3 DNA sequence: TGTGCCAGCGCCAGCGGGCTGAACACTGAAGCTTTCTTT. Protein sequence: CASASGLNTEAFF. The genes are TRBV7-3 and TRBJ1-1; D is ambiguous. CDR1 is SGHTA and CDR2 is FQGTGA in the germline V gene. V was shortened by 8 bases and J by 0 bases, with 10 bases between the two germline ends. This CDR3 is built from 13 residues.

This clonotype was picked up many times. This chain joins TRBV20-1 and TRBJ1-2, with 7 positions matching TRBD1. V lost 5 bases and J lost 0; bases outside the gene matches: 9. Germline V gene data show CDR1 as DFQATT and CDR2 as SNEGSKA (reference sequence). The CDR3 sequence is 15 residues long. The CDR3 coding sequence is TGCAGTGCTTTTTCAGGGGGACAGACTAACTATGGCTACACCTTC. This sequence encodes CSAFSGGQTNYGYTF.

In its sample, this clonotype was seen many times. The genes are TRBV20-1 and TRBJ1-5; TRBD1 is a possible D gene (5 bases). Germline CDR1 and CDR2: DFQATT and SNEGSKA (reference sequence). CDR3 length equals 17 residues. V was shortened by 5 bases and J by 5 bases, with 25 bases between the two germline ends. This CDR3 is CSAQVGALHNWDQPQHF. The DNA for the CDR3 is TGCAGTGCTCAGGTAGGGGCGCTTCACAATTGGGATCAGCCCCAGCATTTT.

In its sample, this clonotype was seen many times. The gene calls are TRBV7-2 and TRBJ2-4, with a tentative D call TRBD2 (6 bases). Germline CDR1 reads SGHTA; CDR2 reads FQGNSA. The ends were cut back, 5 bases at V and 5 bases at J, with 13 bases in the middle. The CDR3 runs 14 residues. The CDR3 reads CASSPGGTENIQYF. The CDR3 coding sequence is TGTGCCAGCAGCCCCGGGGGTACCGAAAACATTCAGTACTTC.